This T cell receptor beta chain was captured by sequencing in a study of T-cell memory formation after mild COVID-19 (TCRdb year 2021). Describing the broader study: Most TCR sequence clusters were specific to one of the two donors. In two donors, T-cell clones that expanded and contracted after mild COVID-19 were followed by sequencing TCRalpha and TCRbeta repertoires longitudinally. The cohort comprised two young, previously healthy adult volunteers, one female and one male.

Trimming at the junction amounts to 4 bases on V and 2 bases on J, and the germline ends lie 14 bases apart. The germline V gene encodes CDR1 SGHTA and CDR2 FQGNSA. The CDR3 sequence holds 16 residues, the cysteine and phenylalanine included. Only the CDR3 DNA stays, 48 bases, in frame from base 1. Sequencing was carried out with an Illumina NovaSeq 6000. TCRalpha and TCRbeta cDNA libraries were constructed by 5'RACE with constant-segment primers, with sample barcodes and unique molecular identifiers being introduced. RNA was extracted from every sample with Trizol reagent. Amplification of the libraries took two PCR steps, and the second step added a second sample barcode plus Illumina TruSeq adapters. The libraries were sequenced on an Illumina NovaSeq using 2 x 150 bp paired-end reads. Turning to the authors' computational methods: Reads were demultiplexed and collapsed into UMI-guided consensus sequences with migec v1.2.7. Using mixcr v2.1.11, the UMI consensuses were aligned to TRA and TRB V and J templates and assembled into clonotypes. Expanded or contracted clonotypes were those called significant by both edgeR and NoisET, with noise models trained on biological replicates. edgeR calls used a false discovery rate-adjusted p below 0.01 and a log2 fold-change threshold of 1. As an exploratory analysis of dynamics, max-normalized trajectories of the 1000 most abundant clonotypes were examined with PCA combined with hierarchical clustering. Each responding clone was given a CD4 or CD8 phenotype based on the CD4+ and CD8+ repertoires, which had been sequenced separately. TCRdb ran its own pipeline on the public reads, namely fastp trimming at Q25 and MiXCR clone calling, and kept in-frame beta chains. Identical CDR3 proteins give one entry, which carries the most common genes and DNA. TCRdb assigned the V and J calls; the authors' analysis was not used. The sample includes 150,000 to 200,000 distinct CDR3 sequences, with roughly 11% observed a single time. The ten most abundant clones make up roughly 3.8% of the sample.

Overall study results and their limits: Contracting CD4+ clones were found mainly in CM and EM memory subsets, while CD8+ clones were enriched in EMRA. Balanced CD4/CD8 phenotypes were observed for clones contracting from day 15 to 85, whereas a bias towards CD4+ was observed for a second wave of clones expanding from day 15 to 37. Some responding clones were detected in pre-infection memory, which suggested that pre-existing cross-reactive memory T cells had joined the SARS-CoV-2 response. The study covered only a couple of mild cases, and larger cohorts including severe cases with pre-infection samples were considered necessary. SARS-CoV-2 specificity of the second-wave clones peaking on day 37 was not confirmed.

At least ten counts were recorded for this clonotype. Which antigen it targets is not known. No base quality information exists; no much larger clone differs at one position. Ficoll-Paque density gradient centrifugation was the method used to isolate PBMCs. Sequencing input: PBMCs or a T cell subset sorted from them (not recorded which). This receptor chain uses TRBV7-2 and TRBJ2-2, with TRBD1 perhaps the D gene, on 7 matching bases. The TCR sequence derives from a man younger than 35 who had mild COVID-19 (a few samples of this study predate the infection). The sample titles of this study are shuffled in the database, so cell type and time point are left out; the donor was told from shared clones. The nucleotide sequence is TGTGCCAGCAGCTCGACGACAGGGACTAACACCGGGGAGCTGTTTTTT. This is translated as CASSSTTGTNTGELFF.